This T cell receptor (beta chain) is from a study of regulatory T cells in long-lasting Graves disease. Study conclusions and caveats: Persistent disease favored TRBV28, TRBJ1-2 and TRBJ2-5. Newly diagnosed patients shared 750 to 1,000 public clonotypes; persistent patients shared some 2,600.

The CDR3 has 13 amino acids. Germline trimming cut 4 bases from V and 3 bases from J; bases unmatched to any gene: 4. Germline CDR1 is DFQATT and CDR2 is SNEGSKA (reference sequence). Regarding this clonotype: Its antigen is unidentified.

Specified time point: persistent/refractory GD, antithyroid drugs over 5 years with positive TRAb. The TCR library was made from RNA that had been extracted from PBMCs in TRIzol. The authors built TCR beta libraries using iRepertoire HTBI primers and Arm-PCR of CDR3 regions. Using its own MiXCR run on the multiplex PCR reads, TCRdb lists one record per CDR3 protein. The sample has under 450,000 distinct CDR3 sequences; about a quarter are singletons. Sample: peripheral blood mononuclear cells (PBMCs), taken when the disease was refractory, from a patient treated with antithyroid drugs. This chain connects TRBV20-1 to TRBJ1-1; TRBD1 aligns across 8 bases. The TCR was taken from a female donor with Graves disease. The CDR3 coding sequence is TGCAGTGCTACTCAGGGGGCTGACACTGAAGCTTTCTTT. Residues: CSATQGADTEAFF.